These 6 T cell receptor beta chains originate from one sample sequenced in a study of preoperative IRX-2 immunotherapy in early breast cancer. Treatment defined: preoperative locoregional IRX-2 cytokine immunotherapy. Method: immunoSEQ multiplex PCR; TCRdb's copy keeps in-frame clones and lacks some. This repertoire shows 25,000 to 35,000 clones, over 65% found once; its top ten account for about 3.3%. This sample was taken from a patient treated with IRX-2 immunotherapy. Receptor source: a human donor with breast cancer.

The rearrangement joins TRBV7-1 to TRBJ1-5; TRBD1 might be the D (5 bases). TRBV7-1 is an ORF; its function is uncertain. The germline V and J ends were trimmed by 11 bases and 0 bases, with 11 bases remaining between them. The CDR3 extends over 13 amino acids. CDR3 region: CAGGPYSNQPQHF. CDR3 bases: TGTGCCGGGGGACCTTATAGCAATCAGCCCCAGCATTTT.

The CDR3 DNA sequence: TGTGCCACCGCGAACAGGGAGGGAAACACCATATATTTT. Protein: CATANREGNTIYF. The V call is TRBV19, the J call TRBJ1-3, with a tentative D call TRBD1 (6 bases). V was shortened by 10 bases and J by 4 bases, with 14 bases between the two germline ends. This CDR3 region has 13 residues. Germline lookup yields CDR1 LNHDA and CDR2 SQIVND (reference sequence).

This clone was recorded only once. The gene calls are TRBV15 and TRBJ1-1; weak D call: TRBD1 (5 bases). In germline, CDR1 is LNHNV, CDR2 YYDKDF (reference sequence). V dropped 1 base and J dropped 5 bases, with 11 bases sitting between them. The CDR3 spans 14 residues. This CDR3 is CATSRATGPTEAFF. The CDR3 coding sequence is TGTGCCACCAGCAGAGCCACAGGACCAACTGAAGCTTTCTTT.

The rearrangement uses TRBV11-3 and TRBJ2-1, with no clear D. This CDR3 has 15 residues. Trimming took 5 bases from V and 1 from J, leaving 12 bases between them. The germline V gene encodes CDR1 SGHNT and CDR2 YENEEA. The CDR3 here is CASSPRWGSYNEQFF. The CDR3 DNA reads as TGTGCCAGCAGCCCCCGGTGGGGTTCCTACAATGAGCAGTTCTTC.

The chain has TRBV29-1 and TRBJ2-1, with D possibly matching TRBD2 (5 bases). V lost 0 bases to trimming and J lost 9 bases, with 12 bases between them. The V gene's germline CDR1 is SQVTM and CDR2 ANQGSEA. This CDR3 contains 13 residues. CDR3 in DNA: TGCAGCGTTGAAGAGACTAAGGAATTTGAGCAGTTCTTC. It encodes CSVEETKEFEQFF.

This chain links TRBV29-1 with TRBJ2-7; 10 nucleotides agree with TRBD1. Germline-derived CDR1 and CDR2 are SQVTM and ANQGSEA. This CDR3 contains 19 residues. V trimming: 5 bases; J trimming: 3 bases; junction bases outside the gene matches: 22. DNA of the CDR3: TGCAGCGTTCAGGAGGATGGCGGGACAGGGGCGTTTACGCTCTACGAGCAGTACTTC. This translates into CSVQEDGGTGAFTLYEQYF.